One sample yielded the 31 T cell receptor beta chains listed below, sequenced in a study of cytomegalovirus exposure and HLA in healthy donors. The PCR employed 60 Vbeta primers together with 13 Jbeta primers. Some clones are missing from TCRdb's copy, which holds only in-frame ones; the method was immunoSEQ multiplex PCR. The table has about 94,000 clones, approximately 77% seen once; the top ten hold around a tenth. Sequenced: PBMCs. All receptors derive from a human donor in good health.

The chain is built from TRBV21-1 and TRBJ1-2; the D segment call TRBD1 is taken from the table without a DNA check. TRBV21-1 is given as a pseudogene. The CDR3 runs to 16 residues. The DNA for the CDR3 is TGTGCCAGCAGCAAAGGGGTCAGCAGGGGGAGCTATGGCTACACCTTC. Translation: CASSKGVSRGSYGYTF.

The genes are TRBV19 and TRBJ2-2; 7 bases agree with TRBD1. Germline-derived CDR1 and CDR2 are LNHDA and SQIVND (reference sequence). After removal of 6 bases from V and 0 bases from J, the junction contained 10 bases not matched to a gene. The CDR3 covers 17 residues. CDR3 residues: CASSFLPGTANTGELFF. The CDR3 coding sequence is TGTGCCAGTAGCTTCCTGCCCGGGACAGCGAACACCGGGGAGCTGTTTTTT. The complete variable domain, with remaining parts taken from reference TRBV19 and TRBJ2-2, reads DGGITQSPKYLFRKEGQNVTLSCEQNLNHDAMYWYRQDPGQGLRLIYYSQIVNDFQKGDIAEGYSVSREKKESFPLTVTSAQKNPTAFYLCASSFLPGTANTGELFFGEGSRLTVL.

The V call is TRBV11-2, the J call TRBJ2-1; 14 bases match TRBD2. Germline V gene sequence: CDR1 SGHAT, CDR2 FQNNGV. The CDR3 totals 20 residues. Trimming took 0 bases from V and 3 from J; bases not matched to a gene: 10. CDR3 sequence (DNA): TGTGCCAGCAGCTTAGATCCGACTAGCGGGGGGGTATTAGTCTACAATGAGCAGTTCTTC. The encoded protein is CASSLDPTSGGVLVYNEQFF.

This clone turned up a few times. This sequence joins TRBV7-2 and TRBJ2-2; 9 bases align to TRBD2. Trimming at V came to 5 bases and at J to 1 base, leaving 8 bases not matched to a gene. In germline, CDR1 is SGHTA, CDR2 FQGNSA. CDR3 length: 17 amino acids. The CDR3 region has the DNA TGTGCCAGCAGCCCGACTCTAGCGGGGTGGAACACCGGGGAGCTGTTTTTT. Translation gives CASSPTLAGWNTGELFF.

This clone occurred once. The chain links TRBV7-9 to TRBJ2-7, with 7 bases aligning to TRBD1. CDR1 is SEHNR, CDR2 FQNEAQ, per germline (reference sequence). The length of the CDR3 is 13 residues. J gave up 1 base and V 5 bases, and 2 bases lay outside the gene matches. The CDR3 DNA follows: TGTGCCAGCAGCAACAGGGGTTCCTACGAGCAGTACTTC. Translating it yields CASSNRGSYEQYF.

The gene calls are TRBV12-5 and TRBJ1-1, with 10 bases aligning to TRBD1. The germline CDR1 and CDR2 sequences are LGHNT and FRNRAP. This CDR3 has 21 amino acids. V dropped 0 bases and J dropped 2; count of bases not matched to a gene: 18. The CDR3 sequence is CASGLVIPRDRGKRVNTEAFF. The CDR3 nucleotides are TGTGCTAGTGGTTTGGTAATCCCCCGGGACAGGGGAAAGAGGGTTAACACTGAAGCTTTCTTT.

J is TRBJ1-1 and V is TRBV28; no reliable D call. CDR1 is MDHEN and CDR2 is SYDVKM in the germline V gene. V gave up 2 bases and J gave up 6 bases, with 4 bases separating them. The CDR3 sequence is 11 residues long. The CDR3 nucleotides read TGTGCCAGCAGTTTAGAGGCTGAAGCTTTCTTT. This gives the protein CASSLEAEAFF.

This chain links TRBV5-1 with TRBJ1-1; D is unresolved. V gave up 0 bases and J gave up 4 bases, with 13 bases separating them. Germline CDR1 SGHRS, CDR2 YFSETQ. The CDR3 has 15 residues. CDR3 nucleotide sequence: TGCGCCAGCAGCTTGGAAATGGGCCGGGGCACTGAAGCTTTCTTT. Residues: CASSLEMGRGTEAFF.

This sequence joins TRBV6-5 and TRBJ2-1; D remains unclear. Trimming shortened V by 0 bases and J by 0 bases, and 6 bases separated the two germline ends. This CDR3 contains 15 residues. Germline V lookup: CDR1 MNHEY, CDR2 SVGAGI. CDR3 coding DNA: TGTGCCAGCAGTTACTCCCTCAGCTCCTACAATGAGCAGTTCTTC. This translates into CASSYSLSSYNEQFF.

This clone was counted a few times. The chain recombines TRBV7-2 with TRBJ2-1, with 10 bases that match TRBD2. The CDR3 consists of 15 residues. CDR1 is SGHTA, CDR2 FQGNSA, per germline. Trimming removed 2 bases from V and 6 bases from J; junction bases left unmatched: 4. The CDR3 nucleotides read TGTGCCAGCAGCTTAAGCGGGAGGGCCATCAATGAGCAGTTCTTC. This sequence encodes CASSLSGRAINEQFF.

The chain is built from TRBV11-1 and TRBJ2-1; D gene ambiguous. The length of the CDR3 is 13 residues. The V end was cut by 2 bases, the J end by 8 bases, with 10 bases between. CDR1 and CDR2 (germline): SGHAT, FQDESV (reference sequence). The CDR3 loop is CASSLSREDEQFF. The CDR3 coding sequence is TGTGCCAGCAGCTTAAGTCGCGAGGATGAGCAGTTCTTC.

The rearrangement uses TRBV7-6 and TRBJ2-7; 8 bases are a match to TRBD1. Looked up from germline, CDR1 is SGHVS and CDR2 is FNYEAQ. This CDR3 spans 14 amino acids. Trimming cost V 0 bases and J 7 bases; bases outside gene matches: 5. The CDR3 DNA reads TGTGCCAGCAGCTTAGCCCAGGGGGCTTGGGAGCAGTACTTC. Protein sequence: CASSLAQGAWEQYF.

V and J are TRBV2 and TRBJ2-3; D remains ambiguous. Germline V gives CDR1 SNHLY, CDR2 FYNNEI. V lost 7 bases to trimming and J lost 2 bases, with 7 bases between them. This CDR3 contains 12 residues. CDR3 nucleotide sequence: TGTGCCAGCAAGCCCTCCACAGATACGCAGTATTTT. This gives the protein CASKPSTDTQYF.

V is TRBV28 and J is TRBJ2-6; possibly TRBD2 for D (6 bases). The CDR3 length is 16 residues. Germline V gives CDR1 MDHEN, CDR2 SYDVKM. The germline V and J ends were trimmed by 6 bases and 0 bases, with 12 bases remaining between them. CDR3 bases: TGTGCCAGCAGGTTCGGGGGAGGCTCTGGGGCCAACGTCCTGACTTTC. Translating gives CASRFGGGSGANVLTF.

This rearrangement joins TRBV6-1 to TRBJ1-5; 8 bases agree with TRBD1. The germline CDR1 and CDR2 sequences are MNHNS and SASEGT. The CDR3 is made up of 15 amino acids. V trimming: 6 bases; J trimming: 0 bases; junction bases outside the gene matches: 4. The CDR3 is CASRETGDSNQPQHF. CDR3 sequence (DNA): TGTGCCAGCAGAGAGACAGGGGATAGCAATCAGCCCCAGCATTTT.

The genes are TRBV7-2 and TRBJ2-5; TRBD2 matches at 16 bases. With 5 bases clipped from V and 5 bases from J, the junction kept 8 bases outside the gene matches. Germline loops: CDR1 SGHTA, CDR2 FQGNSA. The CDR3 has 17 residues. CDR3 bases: TGTGCCAGCAGCCCGGGGACTAGCGGGAGGGGCTTGGAGACCCAGTACTTC. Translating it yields CASSPGTSGRGLETQYF. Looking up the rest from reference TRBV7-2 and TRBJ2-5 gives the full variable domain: GAGVSQSPSNKVTEKGKDVELRCDPISGHTALYWYRQSLGQGLEFLIYFQGNSAPDKSGLPSDRFSAERTGGSVSTLTIQRTQQEDSAVYLCASSPGTSGRGLETQYFGPGTRLLVL.

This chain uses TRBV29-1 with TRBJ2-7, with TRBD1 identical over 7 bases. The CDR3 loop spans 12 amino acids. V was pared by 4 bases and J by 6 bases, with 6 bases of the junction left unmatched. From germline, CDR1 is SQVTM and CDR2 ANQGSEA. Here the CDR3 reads CSVGSAGGEQYF. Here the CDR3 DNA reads TGCAGCGTTGGGAGCGCAGGGGGCGAGCAGTACTTC.

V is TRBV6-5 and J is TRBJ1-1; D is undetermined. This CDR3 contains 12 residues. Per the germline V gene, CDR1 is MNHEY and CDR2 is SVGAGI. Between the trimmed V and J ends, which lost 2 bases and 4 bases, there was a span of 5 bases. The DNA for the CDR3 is TGTGCCAGCAGTTACGAGGGCACTGAAGCTTTCTTT. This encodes CASSYEGTEAFF.

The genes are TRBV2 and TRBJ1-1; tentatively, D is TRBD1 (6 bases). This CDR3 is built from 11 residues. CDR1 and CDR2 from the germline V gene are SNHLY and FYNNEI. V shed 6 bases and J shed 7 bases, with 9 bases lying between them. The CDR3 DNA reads TGTGCCAGCAGGAGGACAGTTGAAGCTTTCTTT. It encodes CASRRTVEAFF.

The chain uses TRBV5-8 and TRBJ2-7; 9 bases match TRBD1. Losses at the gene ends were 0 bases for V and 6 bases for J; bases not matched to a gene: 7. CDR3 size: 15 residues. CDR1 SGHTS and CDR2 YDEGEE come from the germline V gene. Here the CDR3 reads CASSLAGTGSSEQYF. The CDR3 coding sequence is TGTGCCAGCAGCTTGGCCGGGACAGGGAGCAGCGAGCAGTACTTC.

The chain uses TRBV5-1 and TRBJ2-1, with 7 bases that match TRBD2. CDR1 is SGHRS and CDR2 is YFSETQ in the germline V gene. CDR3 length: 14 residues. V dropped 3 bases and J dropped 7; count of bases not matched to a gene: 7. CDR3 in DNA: TGCGCCAGCAGCTGGGGCGGGGGTAAAAATGAGCAGTTCTTC. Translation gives CASSWGGGKNEQFF.

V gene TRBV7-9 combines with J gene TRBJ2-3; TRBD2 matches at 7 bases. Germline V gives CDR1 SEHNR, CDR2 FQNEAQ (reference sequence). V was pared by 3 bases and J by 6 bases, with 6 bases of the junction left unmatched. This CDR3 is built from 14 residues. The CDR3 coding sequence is TGTGCCAGCAGCTTCAGCGGGATCGTGGATACGCAGTATTTT. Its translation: CASSFSGIVDTQYF.

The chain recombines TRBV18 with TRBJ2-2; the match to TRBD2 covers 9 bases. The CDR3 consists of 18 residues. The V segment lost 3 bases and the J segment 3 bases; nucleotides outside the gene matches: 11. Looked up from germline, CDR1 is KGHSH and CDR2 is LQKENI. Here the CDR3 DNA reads TGTGCCAGCTCACCCTCCTACGTAGCGGGAGTTGACACCGGGGAGCTGTTTTTT. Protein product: CASSPSYVAGVDTGELFF.

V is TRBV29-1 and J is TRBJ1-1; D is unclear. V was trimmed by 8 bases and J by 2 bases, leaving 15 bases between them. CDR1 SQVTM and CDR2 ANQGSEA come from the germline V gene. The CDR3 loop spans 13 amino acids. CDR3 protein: CSSAGPLNTEAFF. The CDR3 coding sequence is TGCAGCTCTGCGGGCCCCTTAAACACTGAAGCTTTCTTT.

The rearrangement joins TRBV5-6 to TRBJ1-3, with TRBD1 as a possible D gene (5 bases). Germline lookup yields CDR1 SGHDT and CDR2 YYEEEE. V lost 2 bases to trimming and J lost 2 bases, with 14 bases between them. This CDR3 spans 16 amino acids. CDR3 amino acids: CASSFRLGPTGNTIYF. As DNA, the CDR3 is TGTGCCAGCAGCTTTCGGTTGGGGCCCACTGGAAACACCATATATTTT.

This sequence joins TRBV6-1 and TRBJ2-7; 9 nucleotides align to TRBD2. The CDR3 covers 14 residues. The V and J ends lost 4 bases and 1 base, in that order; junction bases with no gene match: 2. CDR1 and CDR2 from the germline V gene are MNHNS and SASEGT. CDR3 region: CASSGLAASYEQYF. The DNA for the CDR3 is TGTGCCAGCAGTGGACTAGCGGCGTCCTACGAGCAGTACTTC.

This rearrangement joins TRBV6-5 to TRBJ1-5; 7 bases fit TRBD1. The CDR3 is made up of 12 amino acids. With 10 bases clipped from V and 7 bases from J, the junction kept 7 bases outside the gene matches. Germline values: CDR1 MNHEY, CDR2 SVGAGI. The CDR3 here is CATRTGLQPQHF. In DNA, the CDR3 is TGTGCCACTCGGACAGGCTTACAGCCCCAGCATTTT.

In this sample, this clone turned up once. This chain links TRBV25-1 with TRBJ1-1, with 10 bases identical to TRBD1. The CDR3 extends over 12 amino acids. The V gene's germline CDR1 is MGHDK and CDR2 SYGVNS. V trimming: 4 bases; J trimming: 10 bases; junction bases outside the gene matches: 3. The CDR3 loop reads CASSARDRGAFF. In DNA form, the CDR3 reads TGTGCCAGCAGTGCCCGGGACAGGGGAGCTTTCTTT.

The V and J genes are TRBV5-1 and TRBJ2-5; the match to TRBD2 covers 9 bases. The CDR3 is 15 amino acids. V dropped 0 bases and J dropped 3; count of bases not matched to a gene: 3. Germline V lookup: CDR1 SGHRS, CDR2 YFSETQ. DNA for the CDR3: TGCGCCAGCAGCTTGGAGGGACTAGCCAAAGAGACCCAGTACTTC. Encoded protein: CASSLEGLAKETQYF.

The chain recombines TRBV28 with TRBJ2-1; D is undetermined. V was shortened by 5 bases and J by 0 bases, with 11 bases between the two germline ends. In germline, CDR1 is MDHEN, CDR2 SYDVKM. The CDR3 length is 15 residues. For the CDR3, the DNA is TGTGCCAGCAGTCCCCAAACGGGCTCCTACAATGAGCAGTTCTTC. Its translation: CASSPQTGSYNEQFF.

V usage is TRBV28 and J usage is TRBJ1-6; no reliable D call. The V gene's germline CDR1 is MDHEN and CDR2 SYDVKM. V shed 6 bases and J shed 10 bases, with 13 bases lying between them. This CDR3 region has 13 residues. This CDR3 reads CASRLTGESPLHF. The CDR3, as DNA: TGTGCCAGCAGACTCACCGGGGAGTCACCCCTCCACTTT.